The 20 T cell receptor beta chains below come from one sample, sequenced in a study of shared clonotypes between healthy human individuals. Measured with immunoSEQ multiplex PCR; TCRdb has only the in-frame clones, and not every one. The sample yields about a million clones, around 80% seen once. Sequencing was done on a sample of memory CD4+ T cells sorted from blood. Subset of the sample: CD45RA-negative fraction. The origin of the receptors is a young man in good health.

Note on this clone: The same CDR3 can be traced to other DNA sequences in this sample. CDR3 sequence reads: CASSLAGGRETQYF. The CDR3 nucleotides are TGCGCCAGCAGCTTGGCAGGGGGCCGGGAGACCCAGTACTTC. The chain recombines TRBV5-1 with TRBJ2-5, with 8 bases that match TRBD1. The CDR3 consists of 14 residues. V shed 0 bases and J 5 bases; nucleotides not matched to a gene: 3. Germline V CDR1 and CDR2: SGHRS, YFSETQ.

The J gene is TRBJ2-2, the V gene TRBV9, with D maybe TRBD1 (6 bases). The germline V and J ends were trimmed by 4 bases and 7 bases, with 14 bases remaining between them. The CDR3 consists of 14 residues. Germline loops: CDR1 SGDLS, CDR2 YYNGEE. In DNA, the CDR3 is TGTGCCAGCAGCTCCGAGGGGGTGGGCGGGGAGCTGTTTTTT. Translation: CASSSEGVGGELFF.

This chain joins TRBV7-9 and TRBJ1-5, with a tentative D call TRBD1 (5 bases). V was clipped by 1 base and J by 0 bases, with 16 bases between them. This CDR3 comprises 18 residues. CDR1 is SEHNR, CDR2 FQNEAQ, per germline (reference sequence). The CDR3 region has the DNA TGTGCCAGCAGCTTAGACCTCGGGACGGGTCATAGCAATCAGCCCCAGCATTTT. This translates into CASSLDLGTGHSNQPQHF.

Remarks on this clone: This sample includes further DNA sequences coding for the same CDR3. The rearrangement joins TRBV2 to TRBJ2-3; 7 nucleotides align to TRBD1. The trim removed 5 bases at V and 1 base at J, leaving 3 bases unmatched. Germline V gene lookup returns CDR1 SNHLY and CDR2 FYNNEI. This CDR3 contains 14 residues. The CDR3 is CASSRDRGTDTQYF. DNA for the CDR3: TGTGCCAGCAGTCGAGACAGGGGCACAGATACGCAGTATTTT.

The V gene is TRBV7-2, the J gene TRBJ2-1; 10 bases fit TRBD2. This CDR3 spans 15 amino acids. V was clipped by 3 bases and J by 8 bases; unmatched bases: 7. Looked up from germline, CDR1 is SGHTA and CDR2 is FQGNSA. The CDR3: CASSFRSSGSYEQFF. The CDR3 coding sequence is TGTGCCAGCAGCTTTCGTTCTAGCGGGAGTTATGAGCAGTTCTTC.

V usage is TRBV27 and J usage is TRBJ2-7; D remains unclear. The CDR3 totals 13 residues. Germline loops: CDR1 MNHEY, CDR2 SMNVEV (reference sequence). V was cut by 9 bases and J by 10 bases, with 22 bases left in between. This chain's CDR3 is CARVGQTILGQYF. CDR3 nucleotides: TGTGCCAGAGTGGGCCAGACGATTCTTGGACAGTACTTC.

Notes on this clone: The junction differs from germline at one of its ends, possibly a read error. The chain's CDR3 is CASSRGQVQGGVF. CDR3 coding DNA: TGTGCCAGCAGCCGAGGACAAGTCCAAGGGGGGGTCTTT. This rearrangement joins TRBV7-2 to TRBJ1-1; tentative D call: TRBD1 (6 bases). CDR3 length: 13 amino acids. CDR1 is SGHTA, CDR2 FQGNSA, per germline.

The CDR3 DNA reads as TGTGCCAGTAGTTCACCGGGACGTAGGAGCAATCAGCCCCAGCATTTT. Encoded protein: CASSSPGRRSNQPQHF. The rearrangement joins TRBV19 to TRBJ1-5, with D possibly TRBD1 on 5 matching bases. This CDR3 is 16 amino acids long. Germline V gene lookup returns CDR1 LNHDA and CDR2 SQIVND (reference sequence). Trimming cost V 5 bases and J 1 base, with 15 bases left between them. Based on the CDR3 plus reference TRBV19 and TRBJ1-5, the full variable domain is DGGITQSPKYLFRKEGQNVTLSCEQNLNHDAMYWYRQDPGQGLRLIYYSQIVNDFQKGDIAEGYSVSREKKESFPLTVTSAQKNPTAFYLCASSSPGRRSNQPQHFGDGTRLSIL.

The genes are TRBV19 and TRBJ2-7; D uncertain. V was pared by 1 base and J by 4 bases, with 8 bases between. The CDR3 has 13 residues. From germline, CDR1 is LNHDA and CDR2 SQIVND (reference sequence). CDR3 nucleotide sequence: TGTGCCAGTAGTATAGTCCCAGAATACGAGCAGTACTTC. Translation: CASSIVPEYEQYF.

The rearrangement joins TRBV2 to TRBJ2-7; D not certain. The CDR3 is made up of 13 amino acids. CDR1 SNHLY and CDR2 FYNNEI come from the germline V gene. Trimming took 2 bases from V and 7 from J, leaving 12 bases between them. The chain's CDR3 is CASSERFLKEQYF. The CDR3 nucleotides are TGTGCCAGCAGTGAACGATTCTTAAAAGAGCAGTACTTC.

This clone was counted once. V usage is TRBV6-6 and J usage is TRBJ2-3; 10 bases agree with TRBD1. Trimming took 5 bases from V and 4 from J; bases not matched to a gene: 6. The V gene's germline CDR1 is MNHNY and CDR2 SVGAGI (reference sequence). The CDR3 has 15 amino acids. As DNA, the CDR3 is TGTGCCAGCAGTAATCCCGGGACAGGGGCAGATACGCAGTATTTT. Translation: CASSNPGTGADTQYF.

The J gene is TRBJ1-4, the V gene TRBV5-3, with a tentative D call TRBD1 (5 bases). TRBV5-3 is an ORF, with its function uncertain. Trimming took 0 bases from V and 7 from J, leaving 10 bases between them. The CDR3 is 14 residues long. The CDR3, as DNA: TGTGCCAGAAGCTTGGAGGGGCGCCGTGAAAAACTGTTTTTT. Protein product: CARSLEGRREKLFF.

The gene calls are TRBV15 and TRBJ2-2; no definite D call. Trimming removed 8 bases from V and 1 base from J, with 14 bases in between. Per germline, CDR1 LNHNV and CDR2 YYDKDF (reference sequence). The CDR3 is 15 amino acids. This chain's CDR3 is CATGAMRKNTGELFF. The CDR3 DNA is TGTGCCACCGGCGCCATGAGGAAGAACACCGGGGAGCTGTTTTTT. The entire variable domain, with the rest obtained from reference TRBV15 and TRBJ2-2, is as follows: DAMVIQNPRYQVTQFGKPVTLSCSQTLNHNVMYWYQQKSSQAPKLLFHYYDKDFNNEADTPDNFQSRRPNTSFCFLDIRSPGLGDTAMYLCATGAMRKNTGELFFGEGSRLTVL.

The rearrangement links TRBV6-6 to TRBJ1-2, with D unclear. The CDR3 is 13 amino acids. The V end lost 6 bases, the J end lost 2 bases, and 10 bases lay between the germline ends. Germline V gene sequence: CDR1 MNHNY, CDR2 SVGAGI (reference sequence). In DNA form, the CDR3 reads TGTGCCAGCAGATCGGACGGAAACTATGGCTACACCTTC. This gives the protein CASRSDGNYGYTF.

The gene calls are TRBV20-1 and TRBJ2-7, with D possibly being TRBD1 or TRBD2 (5 bases each). CDR1 DFQATT and CDR2 SNEGSKA come from the germline V gene (reference sequence). The V gene lost 3 bases and the J gene lost 11 bases, with 14 bases spanning the gap. The CDR3 contains 11 residues. The CDR3 loop reads CSASKGDQEYF. CDR3 nucleotides: TGCAGTGCTAGTAAAGGGGACCAAGAGTACTTC.

The chain is built from TRBV5-4 and TRBJ2-1; TRBD1 matches 8 bases. The V segment lost 5 bases and the J segment 4 bases; nucleotides outside the gene matches: 8. From germline, CDR1 is SGHNT and CDR2 YYREEE (reference sequence). The CDR3 is 15 amino acids. The DNA for the CDR3 is TGTGCCAGCAGGACCGACAGGGGAGCATACAATGAGCAGTTCTTC. It is translated as CASRTDRGAYNEQFF.

Only one count was recorded for this clone. The chain joins TRBV7-9 to TRBJ2-3; D ambiguous. This CDR3 region has 12 residues. Germline V gives CDR1 SEHNR, CDR2 FQNEAQ (reference sequence). Trimming pared 1 base from V and 6 bases from J, leaving 5 bases between. The CDR3 DNA is TGTGCCAGCAGCTTAGAGACCGATACGCAGTATTTT. It codes for CASSLETDTQYF.

The chain combines TRBV6-5 with TRBJ2-7, with 11 bases fitting TRBD2. The germline V gene encodes CDR1 MNHEY and CDR2 SVGAGI. The CDR3 totals 15 residues. V was pared by 2 bases and J by 2 bases, with 2 bases of the junction left unmatched. Here the CDR3 DNA reads TGTGCCAGCAGTTACAAGGGACTAGCGGCCTACGAGCAGTACTTC. It encodes CASSYKGLAAYEQYF.

The chain recombines TRBV7-9 with TRBJ2-2; TRBD1 might be the D (5 bases). Per germline, CDR1 SEHNR and CDR2 FQNEAQ (reference sequence). The CDR3 is 18 residues long. Deletions cut 4 bases from V and 3 bases from J, with 21 bases between. The CDR3 region has the DNA TGTGCCAGCAGCTGGCGGCGCCGACAGAACTCCGACACCGGGGAGCTGTTTTTT. This translates into CASSWRRRQNSDTGELFF.

This clone was seen a few times. The V and J genes are TRBV5-5 and TRBJ2-5, with D perhaps matching TRBD2 (6 bases). CDR1 and CDR2 (germline): SGHKS, YYEKEE (reference sequence). Trimming took 4 bases from V and 1 from J, leaving 11 bases between them. The CDR3 loop spans 14 amino acids. Written as DNA, the CDR3 is TGTGCCAGCAGCCTGCGGGACTTCCAAGAGACCCAGTACTTC. Encoded protein: CASSLRDFQETQYF. Full variable domain (outside the CDR3, taken from reference TRBV5-5 and TRBJ2-5): DAGVTQSPTHLIKTRGQQVTLRCSPISGHKSVSWYQQVLGQGPQFIFQYYEKEERGRGNFPDRFSARQFPNYSSELNVNALLLGDSALYLCASSLRDFQETQYFGPGTRLLVL.